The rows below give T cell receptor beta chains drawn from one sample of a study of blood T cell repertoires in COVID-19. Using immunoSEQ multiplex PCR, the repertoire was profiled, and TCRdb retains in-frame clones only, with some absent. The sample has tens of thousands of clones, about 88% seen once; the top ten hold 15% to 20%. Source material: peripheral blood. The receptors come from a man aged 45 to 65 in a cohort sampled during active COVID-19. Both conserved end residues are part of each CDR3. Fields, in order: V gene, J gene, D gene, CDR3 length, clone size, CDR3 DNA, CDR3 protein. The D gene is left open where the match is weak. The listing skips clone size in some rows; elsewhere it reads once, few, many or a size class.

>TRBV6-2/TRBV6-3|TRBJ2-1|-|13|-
TGTGCCAGCAGTTCGTCCTCCTACAATGAGCAGTTCTTC
CASSSSSYNEQFF
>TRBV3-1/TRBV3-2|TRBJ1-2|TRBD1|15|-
TGTGCCAGCAGCTACGACAGGGGGCGAGGTGTCGGCTACACCTTC
CASSYDRGRGVGYTF
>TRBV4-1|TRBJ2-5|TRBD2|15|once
TGCGCCAGCAGCCCATCTCCGGGGGGGGCAGAGACCCAGTACTTC
CASSPSPGGAETQYF
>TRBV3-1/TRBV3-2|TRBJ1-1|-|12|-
TGTGCCAGCAGCCAAGAGGGGACAAGGGTGGATTTT
CASSQEGTRVDF
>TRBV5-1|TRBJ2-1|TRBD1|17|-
TGCGCCAGCAGCTTGGGGGCGGGGACAGGGGTCCACAATGAGCAGTTCTTC
CASSLGAGTGVHNEQFF
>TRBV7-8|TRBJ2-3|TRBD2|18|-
TGTGCCAGCAGCCCTAGCCGGACTAGCGGGGGGTTGGCAGATACGCAGTATTTT
CASSPSRTSGGLADTQYF
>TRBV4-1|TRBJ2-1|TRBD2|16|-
TGCGCCAGCAGCAACAAGACTAGCGGCTATTACAATGAGCAGTTCTTC
CASSNKTSGYYNEQFF
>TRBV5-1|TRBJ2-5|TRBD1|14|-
TGCGCCAGCAGCGGGAGACAGGGGACGGAGACCCAGTACTTC
CASSGRQGTETQYF
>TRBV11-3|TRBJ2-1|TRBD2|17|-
TGTGCCAGCAGCCCAGGACTAGCGGGGGGGCGGTACAATGAGCAGTTCTTC
CASSPGLAGGRYNEQFF
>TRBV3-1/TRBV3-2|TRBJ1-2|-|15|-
TGTGCCAGCAGCCCGCCACCCGACAGCCTCTATGGCTACACCTTC
CASSPPPDSLYGYTF
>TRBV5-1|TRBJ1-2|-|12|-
TGCGCCAGCAGCTTGGAAGGAGATGGCTACACCTTC
CASSLEGDGYTF
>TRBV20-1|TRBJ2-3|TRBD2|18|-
TGCAGTGCTAGTTCCGGCGGGAGGGCCACCCCTAGCACAGATACGCAGTATTTT
CSASSGGRATPSTDTQYF
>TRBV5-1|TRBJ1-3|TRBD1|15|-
TGCGCCAGCAGCTTGGGGGACAGGGGGCGAAACACCATATATTTT
CASSLGDRGRNTIYF
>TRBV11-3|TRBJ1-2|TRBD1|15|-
TGTGCCAGCAGCCCCTCGGACAGGGTCGATTATGGCTACACCTTC
CASSPSDRVDYGYTF
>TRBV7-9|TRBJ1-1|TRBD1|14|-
TGTGCCAGCAGCTTAGGAGGGGGCCGACCTGAAGCTTTCTTT
CASSLGGGRPEAFF
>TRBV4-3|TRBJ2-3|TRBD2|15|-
TGCGCCAGCAGCCACGGGACTAGCACTACAGATACGCAGTATTTT
CASSHGTSTTDTQYF
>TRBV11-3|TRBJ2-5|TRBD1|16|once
TGTGCCAGCAGCTTAGCCAACAGGGGGCTACGGGGGACCCAGTACTTC
CASSLANRGLRGTQYF
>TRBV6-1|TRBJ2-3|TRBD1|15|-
TGTGCCAGCAGCGTAGACAGGGGGCTAGCAGATACGCAGTATTTT
CASSVDRGLADTQYF
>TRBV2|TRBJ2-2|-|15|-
TGTGCCAGCAGTGTGGGGGGGCTCAACACCGGGGAGCTGTTTTTT
CASSVGGLNTGELFF
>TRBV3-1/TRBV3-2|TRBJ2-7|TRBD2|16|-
TGTGCCAGCAGCCAAGAGGCCCTGGCGGGGGACTACGAGCAGTACTTC
CASSQEALAGDYEQYF
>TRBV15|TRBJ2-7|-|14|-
TGTGCCACCAGCGTAAACCCTATGCCCTACGAGCAGTACTTC
CATSVNPMPYEQYF
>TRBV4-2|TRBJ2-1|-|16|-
TGTGCCAGCAGCCCGGGACCTAGCGCCTCCTACAATGAGCAGTTCTTC
CASSPGPSASYNEQFF
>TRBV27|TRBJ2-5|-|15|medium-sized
TGTGCCAGCTCCCTAGGGGCCTCTTCAATGGAGACCCAGTACTTC
CASSLGASSMETQYF
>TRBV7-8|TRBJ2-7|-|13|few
TGTGCCAGCAGCTTGGGCTTCTCCTACGAGCAGTACTTC
CASSLGFSYEQYF
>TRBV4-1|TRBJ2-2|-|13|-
TGCGCCAGCAGCCAAGTTAGAGGGGGGGAGCTGTTTTTT
CASSQVRGGELFF
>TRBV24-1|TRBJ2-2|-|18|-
TGTGCCACCAGTGAGAAGGCCCGTTCAGGGGAAAGGGCCGGGGAGCTGTTTTTT
CATSEKARSGERAGELFF
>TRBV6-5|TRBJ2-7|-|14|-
TGTGCCAGCTGGGGAGGGGGATACTCATACGAGCAGTACTTC
CASWGGGYSYEQYF